The present TCR beta chain was sequenced within a study of cytomegalovirus exposure and HLA in healthy donors. CDR3 size: 17 residues. After removal of 1 base from V and 4 bases from J, the junction contained 5 bases not matched to a gene. Germline V gives CDR1 LNHDA, CDR2 SQIVND (reference sequence). On this clone: What it recognizes is unknown.

Vbeta (60) and Jbeta (13) primers were used in the PCR. The repertoire was sequenced with immunoSEQ multiplex PCR; TCRdb's copy has only in-frame clones and lacks some. The sample consists of approximately 130,000 clones, approximately 70% of them appearing once. Study-wide results and limits: Generally TCR sequences proved uncommon, though certain public TCRs appeared in numerous donors. A reported reduction in N-insertions relative to the approximately 640-donor mean was seen in an Asian-associated ancestry cluster in a later analysis. Donor immune exposure was known only as CMV serostatus.

This TCR came from a woman between 55 and 75 years old in good health and CMV-seropositive. V and J are TRBV19 and TRBJ2-1; 12 nucleotides line up with TRBD2. Source material: PBMCs. The CDR3 nucleotides are TGTGCCAGTAGTATAGTGACTAGCGGGGGTTTGTACAATGAGCAGTTCTTC. The encoded protein is CASSIVTSGGLYNEQFF.